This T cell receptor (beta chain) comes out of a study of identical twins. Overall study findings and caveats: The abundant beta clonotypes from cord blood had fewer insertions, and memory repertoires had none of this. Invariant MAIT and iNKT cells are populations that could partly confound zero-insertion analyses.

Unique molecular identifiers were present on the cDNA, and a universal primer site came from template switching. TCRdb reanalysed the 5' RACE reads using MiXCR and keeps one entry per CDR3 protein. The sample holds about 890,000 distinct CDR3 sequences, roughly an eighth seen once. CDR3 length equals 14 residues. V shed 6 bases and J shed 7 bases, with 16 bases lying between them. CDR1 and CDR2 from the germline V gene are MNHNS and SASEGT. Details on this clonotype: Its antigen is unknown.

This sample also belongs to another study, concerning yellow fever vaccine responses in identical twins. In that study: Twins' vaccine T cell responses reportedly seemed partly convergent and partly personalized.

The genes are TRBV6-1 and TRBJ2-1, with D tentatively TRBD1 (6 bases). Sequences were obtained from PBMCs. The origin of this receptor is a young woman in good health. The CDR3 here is CASRERDIWNEQFF. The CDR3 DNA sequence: TGTGCCAGCAGGGAACGGGACATATGGAATGAGCAGTTCTTC.